The entry below describes one TCR beta chain. Antigen: not known. The data were obtained in a study of CD8+ T cells in alopecia areata. Study results and limitations: Among the 100 top clones, expanded CD8+ clones, like scalp clonality, were significantly decreased by tofacitinib.

V was shortened by 4 bases and J by 2 bases, with 18 bases between the two germline ends. The CDR3 is 15 residues long. Germline lookup yields CDR1 GTSNPN and CDR2 SVGIG (reference sequence). Sample treatment: oral pan-JAK inhibitor, 5-10 mg twice daily. RNA, once extracted, was reverse transcribed into cDNA for use as the sequencing template. Sequencing was performed with immunoSEQ multiplex PCR; in TCRdb, only in-frame clones are kept and a portion is missing. The sample carries roughly 200,000 clones, roughly two fifths recorded once. The material sequenced was CD4+ T cells sorted from blood, taken between weeks 36 and 40, from a patient treated with tofacitinib. The TCR originated in a human donor with alopecia areata. The chain couples TRBV30 to TRBJ2-7; tentative D call: TRBD1 (7 bases). The CDR3 loop is CAWIPGGFGTYEQYF. CDR3 nucleotides: TGTGCCTGGATCCCAGGGGGGTTCGGGACCTACGAGCAGTACTTC.